This T cell receptor (beta chain) was recorded in a study of T cell repertoires in cytomegalovirus infection. Turning to the study itself: The authors relied on CMV epitopes, both recently identified HLA-C-restricted and well-studied HLA-B-restricted. CMV infection and matching HLA type were both indicated by public TCR beta signatures.

This clonotype was detected a few times. Antigen specificity is unknown. This CDR3 is 16 amino acids long. CDR1 SGHVS and CDR2 FNYEAQ come from the germline V gene. Trimming took 9 bases from V and 8 from J; bases not matched to a gene: 18. A single record per CDR3 protein comes from TCRdb applying MiXCR to the reads. The sample lists about 830,000 distinct CDR3 sequences; 32% were seen once. Findings and caveats of the study: In two of eight donors, the top clonotype was HLA-C-restricted CMV-specific.

This TCR was sampled from a human donor in good health (CMV status not recorded). Some clones in this sample may be carry-over from other donors' samples. This chain uses TRBV7-6 with TRBJ2-3; TRBD1 matches 9 bases. Sequencing used cultured CD8+ T cells from PBMCs, obtained from culture after CMV antigen stimulation. The CDR3 protein is CASTETGTGISSTQYF. The CDR3 region has the DNA TGTGCCAGTACGGAAACCGGGACAGGGATATCGTCTACGCAGTATTTT. The variable domain in full, completed from reference TRBV7-6 and TRBJ2-3, reads GAGVSQSPRYKVTKRGQDVALRCDPISGHVSLYWYRQALGQGPEFLTYFNYEAQQDKSGLPNDRFSAERPEGSISTLTIQRTEQRDSAMYRCASTETGTGISSTQYFGPGTRLTVL.